This T cell receptor (beta chain) was sequenced in a study of T cell responses to AZD1222 COVID-19 vaccine. Germline CDR1 MNHEY, CDR2 SVGAGI. Trimming removed 5 bases at V and 2 bases at J, with 7 bases between. The CDR3 length is 12 residues. Only in-frame clones appear in the TCRdb table, and some are missing; sequencing was by immunoSEQ multiplex PCR. Of roughly 130,000 clones in the sample, about 90% were seen once. On this clone: Its antigen is as yet unknown.

Findings and limits, study-wide: Most donors were white British, females outnumbered males, and clonal diversity was possibly underestimated. With dominance at 160-218 and 743-854, vaccine-associated CD4 TCRs spanned spike.

The receptor's source is an adult in good health. Sequenced material: peripheral blood, taken on day 0 of MenACWY control vaccination. V gene TRBV6-5 combines with J gene TRBJ2-7, with D uncertain. CDR3 region: CASSLSPYEQYF. CDR3 nucleotides: TGTGCCAGCAGTCTAAGCCCCTACGAGCAGTACTTC.